Listed below are T cell receptor beta chains from one sample, sequenced in a study of CXCR3-negative and CXCR3-positive naive CD8 T cells. Reanalyzing the 5' RACE reads, TCRdb keeps one entry per CDR3 protein, without DNA. This repertoire includes more than 100,000 distinct CDR3 sequences. Sequencing input: naive CXCR3+ CD8+ T cells from blood. Every receptor here comes from a human donor in good health. Some clones in this sample may be carry-over from other donors' samples. Each CDR3 is given with its conserved first and last residue.

TRBV6-2/TRBV6-3	TRBJ2-7	CASSLILETYEQYF
TRBV20-1	TRBJ2-3	CSARDETASDVKPGDTQYF
TRBV10-3	TRBJ2-5	CAVSGAAGGYSETQYF
TRBV28	TRBJ2-2	CASGAVGRVSRELFF
TRBV12-3/TRBV12-4	TRBJ1-4	CASRGLWGTNEKLFF
TRBV9	TRBJ1-1	CASSVGLLTEAFF
TRBV20-1	TRBJ2-7	CSAEGEDSSYEQYF
TRBV7-9	TRBJ1-1	CASSSVGGGTEAFF
TRBV28	TRBJ2-1	CASSTQRTSSYNEQFF
TRBV20-1	TRBJ2-5	CSASLGGRTQYF
TRBV12-3/TRBV12-4	TRBJ1-2	CASLAAYGYTF
TRBV7-6	TRBJ2-7	CASSSLGRIYEQYF
TRBV27	TRBJ2-1	CASSLSSGNYYNEQFF
TRBV7-9	TRBJ2-2	CASSTPGTGELFF
TRBV7-9	TRBJ1-1	CASTGTGGLNTEAFF
TRBV9	TRBJ1-6	CASSADSPSYNSPLHF
TRBV7-9	TRBJ2-7	CASSLGALGKNGEQYF
TRBV7-3	TRBJ2-1	CASSLAGPTNEQFF
TRBV6-6	TRBJ2-7	CASSYGFYEQYF
TRBV18	TRBJ2-2	CASSPPRGQGTTGELFF
TRBV7-9	TRBJ2-7	CASSPQLGPNTYEQYF
TRBV13	TRBJ2-5	CASSLAWDRGREETQYF
TRBV4-3	TRBJ1-4	CASSQARQGRHEKLFF
TRBV5-1	TRBJ2-1	CASSHYSGGAGTEQFF
TRBV12-5	TRBJ2-1	CASGSPLAGLVTSYNEQFF
TRBV12-3/TRBV12-4	TRBJ2-7	CASSFWAGSYSYEQYF
TRBV9	TRBJ2-1	CASSVVSQANEQFF
TRBV7-9	TRBJ2-7	CASSLVGAPRTYEQYF
TRBV12-3/TRBV12-4	TRBJ2-1	CASSPTSGGSYNEQFF
TRBV28	TRBJ2-3	CASSFAFRGNTDTQYF
TRBV12-3/TRBV12-4	TRBJ1-1	CASSSSGEAFF
TRBV19	TRBJ2-2	CASRVDTGELFF